Below are 32 T cell receptor beta chains sequenced from a single sample in a study of CD8+ T cells in alopecia areata. Noted treatment: oral pan-JAK inhibitor, 5-10 mg twice daily. Once RNA had been extracted, it was reverse transcribed into cDNA to act as the sequencing template. Assay used: immunoSEQ multiplex PCR; TCRdb lists only in-frame clones, some missing. Seen here are around 200,000 clones, about 60% observed once, and the top ten hold roughly 13%. Sequenced material: CD8+ T cells sorted from blood, taken at week 24, from a patient treated with tofacitinib. The receptors here all came from a human donor with alopecia areata.

The chain combines TRBV7-6 with TRBJ1-6; no clear D gene. CDR3 length equals 16 residues. V shed 5 bases and J shed 0 bases, with 11 bases lying between them. Germline lookup yields CDR1 SGHVS and CDR2 FNYEAQ. CDR3 residues: CASSATVSSYNSPLHF. CDR3 nucleotide sequence: TGTGCCAGCAGCGCCACCGTCAGCTCCTATAATTCACCCCTCCACTTT.

This chain uses TRBV19 with TRBJ2-7; TRBD1 aligns across 9 bases. The CDR3 loop spans 15 amino acids. J was trimmed by 5 bases and V by 6 bases; bases with no gene match: 11. The germline CDR1 and CDR2 sequences are LNHDA and SQIVND (reference sequence). The CDR3 protein is CASREWGQGPHEQYF. The DNA for the CDR3 is TGTGCCAGTAGGGAGTGGGGACAGGGTCCCCACGAGCAGTACTTC.

V usage is TRBV13 and J usage is TRBJ1-6, with D perhaps matching TRBD1 (5 bases). V lost 6 bases to trimming and J lost 6 bases, with 12 bases between them. This CDR3 spans 14 amino acids. CDR1 and CDR2 from the germline V gene are PRHDT and FYEKMQ (reference sequence). CDR3 loop: CASSPRQSNSPLHF. The CDR3 DNA reads TGTGCCAGCAGTCCCCGACAGAGTAATTCACCCCTCCACTTT.

The rearrangement joins TRBV5-1 to TRBJ2-7; D ambiguous. In germline, CDR1 is SGHRS, CDR2 YFSETQ. This CDR3 spans 14 amino acids. V gave up 4 bases and J gave up 3 bases, with 14 bases separating them. CDR3 residues: CASSLVGPNYEQYF. The CDR3 DNA is TGCGCCAGCAGCCTTGTCGGGCCTAACTACGAGCAGTACTTC.

The chain employs TRBV30 and TRBJ2-1, with TRBD1 as a possible D gene (5 bases). The CDR3 consists of 13 residues. V shed 0 bases and J shed 6 bases, with 9 bases lying between them. Germline V gives CDR1 GTSNPN, CDR2 SVGIG (reference sequence). In nucleotides, the CDR3 is TGTGCCTGGAGTGTAGGGGCGGTCAATGAGCAGTTCTTC. Protein sequence: CAWSVGAVNEQFF.

The rearrangement links TRBV7-9 to TRBJ2-3; TRBD2 aligns across 7 bases. J lost 0 bases, V lost 1 base, and 4 bases had no gene match. Germline lookup yields CDR1 SEHNR and CDR2 FQNEAQ (reference sequence). The CDR3 sequence is 16 residues long. CDR3 in amino acids: CASSLVSGGSTDTQYF. The CDR3 DNA sequence: TGTGCCAGCAGCTTAGTCTCCGGGGGGAGCACAGATACGCAGTATTTT. The whole variable domain, remainder taken from reference TRBV7-9 and TRBJ2-3, is DTGVSQNPRHKITKRGQNVTFRCDPISEHNRLYWYRQTLGQGPEFLTYFQNEAQLEKSRLLSDRFSAERPKGSFSTLEIQRTEQGDSAMYLCASSLVSGGSTDTQYFGPGTRLTVL.

With regard to this clone: Sequence at one end of the junction differs from germline and may be a read error. The rearrangement links TRBV2 to TRBJ1-1, with D perhaps TRBD1 (6 bases). The CDR3 is made up of 15 amino acids. Germline V gene lookup returns CDR1 SNHLY and CDR2 FYNNEI. The CDR3 nucleotides are TGTGCCAGCAGCGAAGACAGGACCATGAACACTGAAGCTTTCTTT. It translates to CASSEDRTMNTEAFF.

This clone was seen a few times. The gene calls are TRBV30 and TRBJ1-5, with 9 bases lining up with TRBD1. Trimming took 3 bases from V and 7 from J; bases not matched to a gene: 7. Looked up from germline, CDR1 is GTSNPN and CDR2 is SVGIG (reference sequence). The CDR3 has 14 residues. The CDR3, as DNA: TGTGCCTGGAGGGACAGGGGATATGTCCAGCCCCAGCATTTT. This translates into CAWRDRGYVQPQHF.

V is TRBV5-1 and J is TRBJ2-7; the match to TRBD2 covers 8 bases. The ends lost 3 bases at V and 0 bases at J; junction bases unmatched: 11. CDR3 length: 17 amino acids. Germline V CDR1 and CDR2: SGHRS, YFSETQ. This CDR3 is CASSWGQRGQNSYEQYF. The DNA for the CDR3 is TGCGCCAGCAGCTGGGGCCAGCGGGGGCAAAACTCCTACGAGCAGTACTTC. The full variable domain, in which reference TRBV5-1 and TRBJ2-7 provide the parts outside the CDR3, is KAGVTQTPRYLIKTRGQQVTLSCSPISGHRSVSWYQQTPGQGLQFLFEYFSETQRNKGNFPGRFSGRQFSNSRSEMNVSTLELGDSALYLCASSWGQRGQNSYEQYFGPGTRLTVT.

This clone showed up just once. The V and J genes are TRBV5-1 and TRBJ2-5, with D unclear. Per the germline V gene, CDR1 is SGHRS and CDR2 is YFSETQ. CDR3 length: 11 residues. V was pared by 3 bases and J by 4 bases, with 4 bases between. In DNA form, the CDR3 reads TGCGCCAGCAGCTACCTAGAGACCCAGTACTTC. Its translation is CASSYLETQYF.

In nucleotides, the CDR3 is TGTGCCAGCCGACCCGGGTCGAGCTCCTACGAGCAGTACTTC. Protein sequence: CASRPGSSSYEQYF. The chain is built from TRBV27 and TRBJ2-7, with unresolved D. This CDR3 is 14 amino acids long. The germline V gene encodes CDR1 MNHEY and CDR2 SMNVEV (reference sequence). Trimming pared 8 bases from V and 0 bases from J, leaving 14 bases between.

CDR3 bases: TGTGCCAGCAGTGATAGTTGGGACCTGAAGGGTAATTCACCCCTCCACTTT. Residues: CASSDSWDLKGNSPLHF. This chain links TRBV25-1 with TRBJ1-6, with D maybe TRBD1 (5 bases). The CDR3 totals 17 residues. Germline assignment: CDR1 MGHDK and CDR2 SYGVNS. V was pared by 3 bases and J by 6 bases, with 18 bases between. Complete variable domain (other parts from reference TRBV25-1 and TRBJ1-6): EADIYQTPRYLVIGTGKKITLECSQTMGHDKMYWYQQDPGMELHLIHYSYGVNSTEKGDLSSESTVSRIRTEHFPLTLESARPSHTSQYLCASSDSWDLKGNSPLHFGNGTRLTVT.

The chain recombines TRBV6-1 with TRBJ2-6; D unresolved. Germline CDR1 and CDR2: MNHNS and SASEGT. CDR3 length: 13 residues. The V end lost 2 bases, the J end lost 3 bases, and 2 bases lay between the germline ends. The CDR3 sequence: CASSEFGANVLTF. In DNA form, the CDR3 reads TGTGCCAGCAGTGAATTTGGGGCCAACGTCCTGACTTTC.

This clone was observed a few times. The chain couples TRBV7-9 to TRBJ2-3; weak D call: TRBD2 (6 bases). Trimming pared 5 bases from V and 1 base from J, leaving 13 bases between. The CDR3 consists of 15 residues. CDR1 is SEHNR, CDR2 FQNEAQ, per germline (reference sequence). CDR3 DNA: TGTGCCAGCAGCCCCCGACTAGAACGCACAGATACGCAGTATTTT. It specifies CASSPRLERTDTQYF.

This rearrangement joins TRBV2 to TRBJ2-1; tentatively, D is TRBD2 (6 bases). Deletions cut 5 bases from V and 0 bases from J, with 8 bases between. The CDR3 spans 14 residues. CDR1 and CDR2 (germline): SNHLY, FYNNEI. This CDR3 reads CASSPTSSYNEQFF. The DNA for the CDR3 is TGTGCCAGCAGTCCGACTAGCTCCTACAATGAGCAGTTCTTC. The entire variable domain, with the rest obtained from reference TRBV2 and TRBJ2-1, is as follows: EPEVTQTPSHQVTQMGQEVILRCVPISNHLYFYWYRQILGQKVEFLVSFYNNEISEKSEIFDDQFSVERPDGSNFTLKIRSTKLEDSAMYFCASSPTSSYNEQFFGPGTRLTVL.

CDR3 in DNA: TGCGCCAGCAGCCAAGGGACAGGTAGTAACTACGAGCAGTACTTC. Its translation is CASSQGTGSNYEQYF. The rearrangement links TRBV5-1 to TRBJ2-7, with 8 bases aligning to TRBD1. CDR1 is SGHRS and CDR2 is YFSETQ in the germline V gene. J lost 3 bases, V lost 4 bases, and 9 bases had no gene match. This CDR3 has 15 amino acids.

This chain links TRBV27 with TRBJ2-3; D perhaps matches TRBD2 (5 bases). Trimming pared 6 bases from V and 7 bases from J, leaving 8 bases between. Per the germline V gene, CDR1 is MNHEY and CDR2 is SMNVEV (reference sequence). The CDR3 contains 11 residues. The CDR3 protein is CASSSGNTQYF. As DNA, the CDR3 is TGTGCCAGCAGCTCGGGGAATACGCAGTATTTT.

This chain joins TRBV25-1 and TRBJ1-2, with D possibly matching TRBD1 (5 bases). The CDR3 spans 11 residues. Trimming shortened V by 8 bases and J by 6 bases, and 10 bases separated the two germline ends. Germline lookup yields CDR1 MGHDK and CDR2 SYGVNS. The CDR3 is CASAGRDGYTF. The CDR3 DNA reads as TGTGCCAGCGCAGGGAGGGATGGCTACACCTTC.

This chain uses TRBV29-1 with TRBJ2-3, with D tentatively TRBD1 or TRBD2 (5 bases each). Trimming took 6 bases from V and 2 from J, leaving 18 bases between them. Germline values: CDR1 SQVTM, CDR2 ANQGSEA. CDR3 length: 15 residues. The CDR3 protein is CSVTLGRGVTDTQYF. The CDR3 coding sequence is TGCAGCGTCACTTTGGGGAGAGGGGTCACAGATACGCAGTATTTT.

This clone was seen more than once but under ten times. The genes are TRBV15 and TRBJ2-5, with unresolved D. V lost 5 bases and J lost 3, with 10 bases in between. CDR1 and CDR2 from the germline V gene are LNHNV and YYDKDF (reference sequence). CDR3 length equals 13 residues. The CDR3 sequence: CATSVAGEETQYF. In nucleotides, the CDR3 is TGTGCCACCAGCGTCGCAGGAGAAGAGACCCAGTACTTC. The full variable domain, in which reference TRBV15 and TRBJ2-5 provide the parts outside the CDR3, is DAMVIQNPRYQVTQFGKPVTLSCSQTLNHNVMYWYQQKSSQAPKLLFHYYDKDFNNEADTPDNFQSRRPNTSFCFLDIRSPGLGDTAMYLCATSVAGEETQYFGPGTRLLVL.

The rearrangement joins TRBV28 to TRBJ2-4, with D possibly matching TRBD1 (6 bases). Germline V gives CDR1 MDHEN, CDR2 SYDVKM. Trimming removed 4 bases from V and 0 bases from J, with 16 bases in between. There are 17 residues in the CDR3. This chain's CDR3 is CASSSPHRDLAKNIQYF. DNA of the CDR3: TGTGCCAGCAGTTCCCCCCACAGGGACCTAGCCAAAAACATTCAGTACTTC.

This rearrangement joins TRBV29-1 to TRBJ2-7, with TRBD2 matching 9 bases. CDR3 size: 16 residues. Germline V lookup: CDR1 SQVTM, CDR2 ANQGSEA. J gave up 6 bases and V 4 bases, and 16 bases lay outside the gene matches. CDR3 DNA: TGCAGCGTTGTAGCGAGCGGGGGGCTAAAAGGGATCGAGCAGTACTTC. Protein sequence: CSVVASGGLKGIEQYF.

The chain recombines TRBV9 with TRBJ2-2; D remains ambiguous. This CDR3 spans 14 amino acids. The V end was cut by 4 bases, the J end by 4 bases, with 11 bases between. Per the germline V gene, CDR1 is SGDLS and CDR2 is YYNGEE. The CDR3 DNA is TGTGCCAGCAGCCCCTTTAAGGGCACCGGGGAGCTGTTTTTT. Translating it yields CASSPFKGTGELFF.

The V and J genes are TRBV13 and TRBJ2-1; 7 nucleotides align to TRBD1. The V gene end was trimmed by 6 bases and the J gene end by 7 bases; junction bases not matched to a gene: 6. The germline gives CDR1 PRHDT, CDR2 FYEKMQ (reference sequence). This CDR3 contains 13 residues. The CDR3 DNA is TGTGCCAGCAGTCACGGACAGGAAAATGAGCAGTTCTTC. It codes for CASSHGQENEQFF.

The J gene is TRBJ1-5, the V gene TRBV19; D is possibly TRBD1 (5 bases). The CDR3 is 14 residues long. Germline V CDR1 and CDR2: LNHDA, SQIVND (reference sequence). V was pared by 5 bases and J by 4 bases, with 12 bases between. CDR3 bases: TGTGCCAGTAGTTGGGGGAGCAGTAATCAGCCCCAGCATTTT. Protein sequence: CASSWGSSNQPQHF.

The J gene is TRBJ2-1, the V gene TRBV5-6; a weak D match, TRBD1 (5 bases). CDR1 and CDR2 (germline): SGHDT, YYEEEE. Trimming took off 2 bases at V and 1 base at J, with 7 bases between the two ends. The CDR3 consists of 14 residues. The DNA of the CDR3 is TGTGCCAGCAGCTTTGGGGCTTCCTACAATGAGCAGTTCTTC. It is translated as CASSFGASYNEQFF.

About this clone itself: Other DNA sequences in the sample encode the same CDR3. The V and J genes are TRBV6-1 and TRBJ2-7; D is uncertain. This CDR3 has 10 amino acids. The ends were cut back, 8 bases at V and 4 bases at J, with 6 bases in the middle. Germline CDR1 and CDR2: MNHNS and SASEGT. CDR3 in DNA: TGTGCCAGCGGTTCTTACGAGCAGTACTTC. Translated, it gives CASGSYEQYF.

The sample holds a few counts of this clone. The V call is TRBV5-1, the J call TRBJ2-7, with 7 bases lining up with TRBD1. Germline loops: CDR1 SGHRS, CDR2 YFSETQ. V shed 4 bases, J shed 5 bases, and the junction held 15 bases outside the gene matches. The CDR3 runs 16 residues. CDR3 amino acids: CASSRQTGTDIHEQYF. CDR3 in DNA: TGCGCCAGCAGCCGACAAACCGGGACAGACATCCACGAGCAGTACTTC.

V gene TRBV7-8 combines with J gene TRBJ2-3; 11 bases are shared with TRBD2. Per the germline V gene, CDR1 is SGHVS and CDR2 is FQNEAQ. V was pared by 4 bases and J by 0 bases, with 0 bases of the junction left unmatched. The CDR3 runs 15 residues. In DNA, the CDR3 is TGTGCCAGCAGCTCTAGCGGGGGGAGCACAGATACGCAGTATTTT. Encoded protein: CASSSSGGSTDTQYF.

The chain joins TRBV27 to TRBJ2-7; D gene unclear. Germline values: CDR1 MNHEY, CDR2 SMNVEV (reference sequence). Trimming took off 2 bases at V and 2 bases at J, with 1 base between the two ends. This CDR3 contains 11 residues. CDR3 amino acids: CASSLAYEQYF. CDR3 sequence (DNA): TGTGCCAGCAGTTTAGCCTACGAGCAGTACTTC.

This chain links TRBV6-6 with TRBJ1-2; D call uncertain. The CDR3 sequence is 10 residues long. The germline V gene has CDR1 MNHNY and CDR2 SVGAGI (reference sequence). Trimming pared 2 bases from V and 13 bases from J, leaving 8 bases between. The CDR3 here is CASSYGRSTF. In nucleotides, the CDR3 is TGTGCCAGCAGTTACGGGAGAAGCACCTTC.

CDR3 sequence reads: CSAVGDRGADIEAFF. The CDR3 region has the DNA TGCAGCGCCGTGGGGGACAGGGGGGCTGACATTGAAGCTTTCTTT. This rearrangement joins TRBV29-1 to TRBJ1-1; 11 positions agree with TRBD1. Germline assignment: CDR1 SQVTM and CDR2 ANQGSEA. Unmatched junction bases numbered 14, after V lost 7 bases and J lost 7 bases. The CDR3 length is 15 residues. Using reference TRBV29-1 and TRBJ1-1 for the parts outside the CDR3, the full variable domain is SAVISQKPSRDICQRGTSLTIQCQVDSQVTMMFWYRQQPGQSLTLIATANQGSEATYESGFVIDKFPISRPNLTFSTLTVSNMSPEDSSIYLCSAVGDRGADIEAFFGQGTRLTVV.